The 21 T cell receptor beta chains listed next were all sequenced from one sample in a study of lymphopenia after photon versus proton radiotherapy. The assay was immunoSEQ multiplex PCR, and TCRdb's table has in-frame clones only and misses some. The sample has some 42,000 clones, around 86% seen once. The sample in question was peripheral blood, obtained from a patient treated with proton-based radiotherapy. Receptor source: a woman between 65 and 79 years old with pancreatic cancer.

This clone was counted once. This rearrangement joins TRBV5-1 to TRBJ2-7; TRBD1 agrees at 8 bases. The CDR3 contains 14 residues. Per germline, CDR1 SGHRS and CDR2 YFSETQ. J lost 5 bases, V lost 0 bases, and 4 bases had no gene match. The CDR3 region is CASSLGTGNHEQYF. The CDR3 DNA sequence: TGCGCCAGCAGCTTGGGGACAGGGAACCACGAGCAGTACTTC. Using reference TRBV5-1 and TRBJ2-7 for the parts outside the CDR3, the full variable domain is KAGVTQTPRYLIKTRGQQVTLSCSPISGHRSVSWYQQTPGQGLQFLFEYFSETQRNKGNFPGRFSGRQFSNSRSEMNVSTLELGDSALYLCASSLGTGNHEQYFGPGTRLTVT.

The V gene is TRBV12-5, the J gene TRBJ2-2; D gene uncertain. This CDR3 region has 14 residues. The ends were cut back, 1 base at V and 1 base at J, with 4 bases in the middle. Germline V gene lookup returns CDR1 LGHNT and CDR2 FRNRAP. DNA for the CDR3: TGTGCTAGTGGTTTGGGCCAGAACACCGGGGAGCTGTTTTTT. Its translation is CASGLGQNTGELFF.

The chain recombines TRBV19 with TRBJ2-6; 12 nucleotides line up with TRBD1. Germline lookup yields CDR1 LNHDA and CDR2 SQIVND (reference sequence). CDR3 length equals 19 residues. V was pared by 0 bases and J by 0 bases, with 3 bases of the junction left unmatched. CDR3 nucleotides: TGTGCCAGTAGTATAGAGGGACAGGGGGCCGGCTCTGGGGCCAACGTCCTGACTTTC. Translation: CASSIEGQGAGSGANVLTF.

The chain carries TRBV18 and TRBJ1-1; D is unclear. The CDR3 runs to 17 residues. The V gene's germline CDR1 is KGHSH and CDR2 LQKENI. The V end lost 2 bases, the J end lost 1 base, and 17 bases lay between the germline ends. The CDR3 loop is CASSPRTDAWRNTEAFF. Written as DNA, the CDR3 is TGTGCCAGCTCACCAAGGACCGACGCCTGGCGGAACACTGAAGCTTTCTTT.

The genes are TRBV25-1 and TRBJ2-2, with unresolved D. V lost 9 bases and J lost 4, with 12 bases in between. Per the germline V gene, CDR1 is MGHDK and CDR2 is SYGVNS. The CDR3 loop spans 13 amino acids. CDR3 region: CASIKPATGELFF. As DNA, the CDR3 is TGTGCCAGTATTAAACCGGCCACCGGGGAGCTGTTTTTT.

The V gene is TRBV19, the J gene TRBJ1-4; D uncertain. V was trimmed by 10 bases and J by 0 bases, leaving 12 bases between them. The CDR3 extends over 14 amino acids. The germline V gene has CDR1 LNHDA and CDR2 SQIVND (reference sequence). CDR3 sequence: CATRTPSTNEKLFF. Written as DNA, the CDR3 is TGTGCCACCCGGACTCCTTCAACTAATGAAAAACTGTTTTTT.

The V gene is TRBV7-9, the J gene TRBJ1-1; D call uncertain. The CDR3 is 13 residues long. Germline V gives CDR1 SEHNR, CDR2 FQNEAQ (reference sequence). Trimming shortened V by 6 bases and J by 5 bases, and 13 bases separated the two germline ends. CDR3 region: CASRPAGGTEAFF. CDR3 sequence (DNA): TGTGCCAGCAGACCCGCCGGAGGAACTGAAGCTTTCTTT.

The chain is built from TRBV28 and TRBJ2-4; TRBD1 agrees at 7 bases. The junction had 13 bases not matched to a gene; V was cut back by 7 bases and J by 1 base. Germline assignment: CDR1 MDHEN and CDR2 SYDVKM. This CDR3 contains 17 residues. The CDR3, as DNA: TGTGCCAGCACCATCTCAAGGGGGCTTTTTGCCAAAAACATTCAGTACTTC. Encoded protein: CASTISRGLFAKNIQYF. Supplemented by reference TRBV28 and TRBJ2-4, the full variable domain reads DVKVTQSSRYLVKRTGEKVFLECVQDMDHENMFWYRQDPGLGLRLIYFSYDVKMKEKGDIPEGYSVSREKKERFSLILESASTNQTSMYLCASTISRGLFAKNIQYFGAGTRLSVL.

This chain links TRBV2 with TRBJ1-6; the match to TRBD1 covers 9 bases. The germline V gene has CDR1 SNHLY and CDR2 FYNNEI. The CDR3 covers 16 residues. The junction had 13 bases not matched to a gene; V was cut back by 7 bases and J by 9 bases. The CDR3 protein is CASKPPGTGNISPLHF. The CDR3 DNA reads TGTGCCAGCAAACCCCCCGGGACAGGGAATATTTCACCCCTCCACTTT.

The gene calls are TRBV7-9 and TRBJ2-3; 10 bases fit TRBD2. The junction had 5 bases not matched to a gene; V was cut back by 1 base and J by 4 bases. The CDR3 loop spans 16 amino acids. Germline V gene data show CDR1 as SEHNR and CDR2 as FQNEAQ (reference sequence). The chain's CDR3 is CASSLGPSGSADTQYF. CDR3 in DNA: TGTGCCAGCAGCTTAGGGCCTAGCGGGAGCGCAGATACGCAGTATTTT. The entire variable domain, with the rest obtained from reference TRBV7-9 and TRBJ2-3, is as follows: DTGVSQNPRHKITKRGQNVTFRCDPISEHNRLYWYRQTLGQGPEFLTYFQNEAQLEKSRLLSDRFSAERPKGSFSTLEIQRTEQGDSAMYLCASSLGPSGSADTQYFGPGTRLTVL.

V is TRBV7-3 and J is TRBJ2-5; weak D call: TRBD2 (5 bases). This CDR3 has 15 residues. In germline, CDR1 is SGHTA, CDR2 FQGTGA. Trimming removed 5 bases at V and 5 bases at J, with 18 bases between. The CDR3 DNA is TGTGCCAGCAGCCCGTACGGCGGACTCGACGAGACCCAGTACTTC. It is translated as CASSPYGGLDETQYF.

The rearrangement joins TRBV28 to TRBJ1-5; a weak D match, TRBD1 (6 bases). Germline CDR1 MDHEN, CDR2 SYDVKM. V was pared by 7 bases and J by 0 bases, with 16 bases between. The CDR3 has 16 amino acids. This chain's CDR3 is CASNDRSRFSNQPQHF. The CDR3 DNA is TGTGCCAGCAATGACAGGTCCCGATTTAGCAATCAGCCCCAGCATTTT. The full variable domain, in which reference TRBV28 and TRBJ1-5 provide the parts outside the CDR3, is DVKVTQSSRYLVKRTGEKVFLECVQDMDHENMFWYRQDPGLGLRLIYFSYDVKMKEKGDIPEGYSVSREKKERFSLILESASTNQTSMYLCASNDRSRFSNQPQHFGDGTRLSIL.

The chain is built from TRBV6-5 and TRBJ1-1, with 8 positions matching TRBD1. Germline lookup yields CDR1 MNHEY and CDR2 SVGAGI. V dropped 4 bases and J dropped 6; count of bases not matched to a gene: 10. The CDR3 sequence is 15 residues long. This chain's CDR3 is CASSSGTGGGAEAFF. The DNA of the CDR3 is TGTGCCAGCAGTTCCGGGACAGGTGGGGGGGCTGAAGCTTTCTTT.

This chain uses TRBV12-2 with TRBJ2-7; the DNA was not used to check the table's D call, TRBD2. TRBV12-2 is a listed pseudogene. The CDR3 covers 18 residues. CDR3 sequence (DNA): TGTGCAAGTCGCTTAGGGGACTCGGGATCCATTCTCTACTACGAGCAGTACTTC. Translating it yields CASRLGDSGSILYYEQYF.

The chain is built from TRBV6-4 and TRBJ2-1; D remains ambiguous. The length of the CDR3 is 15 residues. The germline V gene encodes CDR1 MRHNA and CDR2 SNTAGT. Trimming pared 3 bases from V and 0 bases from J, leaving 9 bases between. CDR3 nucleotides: TGTGCCAGCAGTGAGGGCTCCAGCTCCTACAATGAGCAGTTCTTC. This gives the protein CASSEGSSSYNEQFF.

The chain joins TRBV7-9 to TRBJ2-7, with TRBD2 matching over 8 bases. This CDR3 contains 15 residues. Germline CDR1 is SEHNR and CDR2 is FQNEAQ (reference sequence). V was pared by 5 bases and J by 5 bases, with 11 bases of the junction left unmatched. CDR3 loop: CASSPTTSALNEQYF. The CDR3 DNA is TGTGCCAGCAGCCCTACGACTAGCGCGTTAAACGAGCAGTACTTC.

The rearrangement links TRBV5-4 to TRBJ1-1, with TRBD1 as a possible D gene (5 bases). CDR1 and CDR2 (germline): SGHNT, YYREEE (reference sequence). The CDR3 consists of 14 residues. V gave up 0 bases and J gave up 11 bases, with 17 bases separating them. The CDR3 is CASSLDSRGPEAFF. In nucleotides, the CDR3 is TGTGCCAGCAGCTTGGATTCGCGGGGCCCGGAGGCTTTCTTT.

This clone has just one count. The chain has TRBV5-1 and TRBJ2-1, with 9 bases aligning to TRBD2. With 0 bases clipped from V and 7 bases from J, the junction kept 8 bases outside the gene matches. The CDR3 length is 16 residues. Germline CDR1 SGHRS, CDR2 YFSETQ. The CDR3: CASSLVLAGSKNEQFF. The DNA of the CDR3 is TGCGCCAGCAGCTTGGTTCTAGCGGGATCCAAAAATGAGCAGTTCTTC.

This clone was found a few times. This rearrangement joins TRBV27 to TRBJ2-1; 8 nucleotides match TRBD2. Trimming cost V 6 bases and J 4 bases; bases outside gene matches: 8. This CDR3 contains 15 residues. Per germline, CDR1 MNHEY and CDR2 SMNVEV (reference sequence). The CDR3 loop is CASRPRLATYNEQFF. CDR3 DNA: TGTGCCAGCAGGCCCCGACTAGCGACATACAATGAGCAGTTCTTC.

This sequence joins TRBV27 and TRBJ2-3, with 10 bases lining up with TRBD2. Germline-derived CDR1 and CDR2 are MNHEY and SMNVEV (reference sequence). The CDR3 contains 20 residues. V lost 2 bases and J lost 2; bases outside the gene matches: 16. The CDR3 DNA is TGTGCCAGCAGTTTAAGGCGTAGCGGGAGGCCGCCCTACTACACAGATACGCAGTATTTT. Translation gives CASSLRRSGRPPYYTDTQYF.

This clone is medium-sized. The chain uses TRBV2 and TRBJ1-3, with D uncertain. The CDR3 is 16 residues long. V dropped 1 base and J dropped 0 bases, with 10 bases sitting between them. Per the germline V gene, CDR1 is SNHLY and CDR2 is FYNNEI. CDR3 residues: CASSEGTASSGNTIYF. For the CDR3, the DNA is TGTGCCAGCAGTGAAGGGACGGCGAGCTCTGGAAACACCATATATTTT.